A single TCR beta chain is shown here with its context. Antigen specificity is unknown. This PCR relied on a set of 60 Vbeta primers and 13 Jbeta primers. Clones were sequenced by immunoSEQ multiplex PCR, and TCRdb holds only the in-frame ones, with some missing. The table lists 150,000 to 200,000 clones, about three quarters of them singletons. These data come from a study of cytomegalovirus exposure and HLA in healthy donors. As for the study in general: Earlier results showed roughly 110 million unique TCR beta sequences derived from approximately 180 million T cells. Notes on the study in general: Another analysis was done later, and it associated more than 15,000 TCR beta sequences with HLA alleles at 0.05 false discovery rate.

CDR1 is GTSNPN, CDR2 SVGIG, per germline (reference sequence). Trimming took off 4 bases at V and 7 bases at J, with 8 bases between the two ends. The CDR3 extends over 11 amino acids. The chain uses TRBV30 and TRBJ2-1; D is ambiguous. Source material: PBMCs. The sequence was obtained from a man younger than 35 in good health and CMV-seropositive. The CDR3 DNA sequence: TGTGCCTGGAACCAGGTTAATGAGCAGTTCTTC. This translates into CAWNQVNEQFF.